This T cell receptor beta chain was retrieved from a study of blood T cell repertoires in COVID-19. Study context: Spain, Italy and the United States supplied samples that represented acute and convalescent COVID-19. PBMCs, B-cell-depleted T cells, or T cells provided the cDNA or gDNA that made up the material.

In the source study's methods: How many nucleated cells were present was estimated from reference gene primer amplification. Generated by immunoSEQ multiplex PCR, the TCRdb table keeps only in-frame clones and is missing some. V, J and clone size were drawn from that table, and D and trimming were deduced from the DNA. The table has fewer than 90,000 clones, approximately 90% seen once. Per germline, CDR1 SEHNR and CDR2 FQNEAQ (reference sequence). The CDR3 is made up of 15 amino acids. V was trimmed by 5 bases and J by 1 base, leaving 14 bases between them. The V call is TRBV7-9, the J call TRBJ2-5, with D possibly being TRBD2 (5 bases). The sequence was obtained from a male donor with acute or convalescent COVID-19. Sequencing was performed on peripheral blood. DNA for the CDR3: TGTGCCAGCAGCGATCCCTGGACTCTCCAAGAGACCCAGTACTTC. It encodes CASSDPWTLQETQYF.